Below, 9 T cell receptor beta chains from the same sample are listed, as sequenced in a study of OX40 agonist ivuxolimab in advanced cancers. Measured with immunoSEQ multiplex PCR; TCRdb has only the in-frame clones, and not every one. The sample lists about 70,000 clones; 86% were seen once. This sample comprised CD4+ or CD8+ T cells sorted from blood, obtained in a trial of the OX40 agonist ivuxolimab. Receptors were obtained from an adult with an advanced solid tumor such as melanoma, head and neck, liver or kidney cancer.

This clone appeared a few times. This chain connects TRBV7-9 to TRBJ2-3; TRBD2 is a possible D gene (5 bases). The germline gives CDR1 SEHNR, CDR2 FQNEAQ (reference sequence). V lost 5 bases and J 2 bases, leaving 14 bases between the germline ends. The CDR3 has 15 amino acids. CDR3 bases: TGTGCCAGCAGCCGGGATCTCGACCACACAGATACGCAGTATTTT. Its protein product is CASSRDLDHTDTQYF.

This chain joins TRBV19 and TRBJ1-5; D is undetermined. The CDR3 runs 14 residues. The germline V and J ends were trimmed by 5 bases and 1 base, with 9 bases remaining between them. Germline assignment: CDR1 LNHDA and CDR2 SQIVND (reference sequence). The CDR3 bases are TGTGCCAGTAGTGCTGGACGGAGCAATCAGCCCCAGCATTTT. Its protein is CASSAGRSNQPQHF.

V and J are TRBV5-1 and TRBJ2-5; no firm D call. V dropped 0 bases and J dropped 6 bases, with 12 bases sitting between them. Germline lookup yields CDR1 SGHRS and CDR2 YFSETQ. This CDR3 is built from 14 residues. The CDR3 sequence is CASSLESMVQTQYF. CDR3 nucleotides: TGCGCCAGCAGCTTGGAATCTATGGTTCAGACCCAGTACTTC.

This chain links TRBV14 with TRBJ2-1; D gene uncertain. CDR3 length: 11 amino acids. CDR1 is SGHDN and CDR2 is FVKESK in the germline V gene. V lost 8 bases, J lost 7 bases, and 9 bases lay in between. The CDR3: CASQLYNEQFF. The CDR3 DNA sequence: TGTGCCAGCCAACTTTATAATGAGCAGTTCTTC.

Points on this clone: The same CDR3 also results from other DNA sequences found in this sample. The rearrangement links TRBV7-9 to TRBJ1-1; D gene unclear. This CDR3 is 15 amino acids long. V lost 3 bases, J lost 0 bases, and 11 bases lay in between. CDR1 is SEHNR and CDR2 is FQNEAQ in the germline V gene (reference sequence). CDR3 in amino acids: CASSFPAGLNTEAFF. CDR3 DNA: TGTGCCAGCAGCTTCCCGGCTGGACTGAACACTGAAGCTTTCTTT.

The CDR3 protein is CASSPLGPPGTGTYEQYF. Here the CDR3 DNA reads TGTGCCAGCAGCCCCCTTGGTCCCCCCGGGACAGGGACCTACGAGCAGTACTTC. This sequence joins TRBV21-1 and TRBJ2-7; TRBD1 was called by the table and not checked on the DNA. TRBV21-1 is noted as a pseudogene. This CDR3 region has 18 residues.

DNA of the CDR3: TGTGCCAGCAGCCCCCACGGGGGTGCGAACACTGAAGCTTTCTTT. It yields the protein CASSPHGGANTEAFF. V and J are TRBV9 and TRBJ1-1; tentative D call: TRBD1 (5 bases). Germline V gene sequence: CDR1 SGDLS, CDR2 YYNGEE. Trimming took off 4 bases at V and 1 base at J, with 14 bases between the two ends. The CDR3 extends over 15 amino acids.

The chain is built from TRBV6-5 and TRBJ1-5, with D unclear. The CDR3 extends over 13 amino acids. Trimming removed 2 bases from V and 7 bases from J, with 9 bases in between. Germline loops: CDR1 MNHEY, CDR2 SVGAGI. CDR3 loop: CASSYGGGQPQHF. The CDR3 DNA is TGTGCCAGCAGTTACGGCGGTGGGCAGCCCCAGCATTTT.

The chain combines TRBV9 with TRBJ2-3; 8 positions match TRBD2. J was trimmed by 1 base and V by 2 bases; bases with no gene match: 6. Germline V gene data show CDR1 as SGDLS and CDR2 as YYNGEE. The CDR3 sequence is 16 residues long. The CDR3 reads CASSVGAGVGTDTQYF. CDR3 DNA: TGTGCCAGCAGCGTGGGAGCGGGAGTTGGCACAGATACGCAGTATTTT.